The text below deals with one T cell receptor beta chain. Looked up from germline, CDR1 is MNHEY and CDR2 is SVGEGT. This CDR3 comprises 11 residues. V dropped 2 bases and J dropped 15 bases, with 12 bases sitting between them. This sample is drawn from a study of response to subunit inactivated influenza vaccine. MiXCR, applied by TCRdb to the RT-PCR reads, yields one record per CDR3 protein. The sample holds 150,000 to 200,000 distinct CDR3 sequences, about 12% seen once. The same data also went into a second study, on T cells expressing NK-cell markers. That paper notes: Template switching by 5'RACE with UMIs generated the TCR beta cDNA.

The sequencing used CD8+ T cells sorted from PBMCs, collected about 12 days after vaccination. The V gene is TRBV6-2 or TRBV6-3, the J gene TRBJ2-3; D not resolved. This TCR was sampled from a man aged 50 to 60 who received an inactivated influenza vaccine. The CDR3 region has the DNA TGTGCCAGCAGTTACGGCCGAGTATTTTATTTT. Its translation: CASSYGRVFYF.